This TCR beta chain derives from a study of sequential checkpoint blockade in melanoma. At the level of the study: Patients were randomized 1:1 to nivolumab-then-ipilimumab or ipilimumab-then-nivolumab first-line.

As for treatment: randomized to nivolumab then ipilimumab (arm A) or the reverse (arm B). Live CD3+CD8+ CD19− CD56− cells were sorted from PBMCs. V dropped 6 bases and J dropped 5 bases, with 17 bases sitting between them. Germline CDR1 reads MNHEY; CDR2 reads SVGAGI. The CDR3 has 15 amino acids. Using immunoSEQ multiplex PCR, the repertoire was profiled, and TCRdb retains in-frame clones only, with some absent. Among under 20,000 clones listed, approximately 74% were seen once. The TCR sequence derives from a human donor with melanoma. The V call is TRBV6-5, the J call TRBJ1-5; D might be TRBD1 (6 bases). The sample was CD8+ T cells sorted from blood (inferred from file names), taken from a patient given nivolumab and ipilimumab in sequence. The CDR3 is CASRHRDKPYQPQHF. CDR3 sequence (DNA): TGTGCCAGCAGACACCGGGACAAACCCTATCAGCCCCAGCATTTT.